The clone carrying this TCR beta chain appeared a single time. What it binds is not known. The data derive from a study of somatic mutations in cytotoxic T cells in rheumatoid arthritis. Generated by immunoSEQ multiplex PCR, the TCRdb table keeps only in-frame clones and is missing some. The sample has 9,500 to 13,000 clones, approximately 71% seen once. The CDR3 is 16 amino acids. With 7 bases removed from V and 2 bases from J, the gap between germline ends came to 23 bases. Germline CDR1 SQVTM, CDR2 ANQGSEA. Findings and limits, study-wide: Slight underrepresentation of TRBV07 in rheumatoid arthritis patients was not adjusted for multiple comparisons.

The chain uses TRBV29-1 and TRBJ1-2; maybe TRBD1 (6 bases). Input material: CD8+ T cells sorted from blood. This clonotype originated in an adult with rheumatoid arthritis. CDR3 nucleotide sequence: TGCAGCGCCGGAGGGGGACAAAAGAACCAAAACTATGGCTACACCTTC. This translates into CSAGGGQKNQNYGYTF.